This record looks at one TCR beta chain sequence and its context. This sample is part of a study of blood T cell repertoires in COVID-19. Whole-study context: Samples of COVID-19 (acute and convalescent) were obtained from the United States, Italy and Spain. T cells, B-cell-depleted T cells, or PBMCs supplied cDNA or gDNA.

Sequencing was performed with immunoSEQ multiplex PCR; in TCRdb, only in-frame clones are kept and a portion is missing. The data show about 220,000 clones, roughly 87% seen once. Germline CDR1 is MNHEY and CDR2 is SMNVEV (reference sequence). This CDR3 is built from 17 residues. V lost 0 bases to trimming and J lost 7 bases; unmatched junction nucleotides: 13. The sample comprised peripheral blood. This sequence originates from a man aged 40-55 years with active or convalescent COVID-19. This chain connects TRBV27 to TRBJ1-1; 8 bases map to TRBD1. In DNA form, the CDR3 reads TGTGCCAGCAGTTTATCGATTACAGGGGGGCCGGGGGTTGAAGCTTTCTTT. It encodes CASSLSITGGPGVEAFF.